The rows below give T cell receptor beta chains drawn from one sample of a study of cytomegalovirus exposure and HLA in healthy donors. Measured with immunoSEQ multiplex PCR; TCRdb has only the in-frame clones, and not every one. This repertoire comprises about 53,000 clones; its ten largest clones make up over 10%. Material: PBMCs. These receptors were obtained from a man aged 18 to 30 in good health and CMV-seropositive. The CDR3 runs from the conserved cysteine through the conserved F or W. The order of the fields is J gene, D gene, V gene, CDR3 length, CDR3 protein, CDR3 DNA. A D gene is named only where the DNA matches it firmly.

j_gene: TRBJ1-1; d_gene: TRBD1; v_gene: TRBV18; len: 15; CDR3aa: CASSPSTGERAEAFF; CDR3nt: TGTGCCAGCTCACCGTCAACAGGGGAGAGGGCTGAAGCTTTCTTT
j_gene: TRBJ2-7; d_gene: TRBD2; v_gene: TRBV27; len: 16; CDR3aa: CASSLLRTSGSDEQYF; CDR3nt: TGTGCCAGCAGTTTGCTAAGGACTAGCGGGAGCGACGAGCAGTACTTC
j_gene: TRBJ1-3; d_gene: -; v_gene: TRBV12-5; len: 12; CDR3aa: CASGPDGYTIYF; CDR3nt: TGTGCTAGTGGACCTGACGGGTACACCATATATTTT
j_gene: TRBJ2-5; d_gene: -; v_gene: TRBV25-1; len: 16; CDR3aa: CASSQNPGQGQETQYF; CDR3nt: TGTGCCAGCAGTCAAAACCCCGGGCAGGGGCAAGAGACCCAGTACTTC
j_gene: TRBJ2-7; d_gene: -; v_gene: TRBV19; len: 18; CDR3aa: CASSSGTGNGRARNEQYF; CDR3nt: TGTGCCAGTAGTAGTGGGACAGGGAACGGGAGGGCCAGGAACGAGCAGTACTTC
j_gene: TRBJ2-3; d_gene: -; v_gene: TRBV4-2; len: 18; CDR3aa: CASSQGFGPVSGTDTQYF; CDR3nt: TGTGCCAGCAGCCAAGGGTTCGGGCCCGTCTCGGGGACAGATACGCAGTATTTT
j_gene: TRBJ2-2; d_gene: -; v_gene: TRBV9; len: 16; CDR3aa: CASSVNGGRNTGELFF; CDR3nt: TGTGCCAGCAGCGTCAACGGCGGCAGGAACACCGGGGAGCTGTTTTTT
j_gene: TRBJ1-1; d_gene: -; v_gene: TRBV2; len: 14; CDR3aa: CASSAFELGAEAFF; CDR3nt: TGTGCCAGCAGTGCATTCGAACTTGGAGCTGAAGCTTTCTTT
j_gene: TRBJ2-3; d_gene: TRBD2; v_gene: TRBV7-9; len: 16; CDR3aa: CASSVLAGGNTDTQYF; CDR3nt: TGTGCCAGCAGCGTGTTGGCGGGAGGCAACACAGATACGCAGTATTTT
j_gene: TRBJ2-1; d_gene: -; v_gene: TRBV28; len: 17; CDR3aa: CASSLLDSPSEYNEQFF; CDR3nt: TGTGCCAGCAGTTTATTGGATTCTCCCTCGGAGTACAATGAGCAGTTCTTC
j_gene: TRBJ1-5; d_gene: -; v_gene: TRBV19; len: 14; CDR3aa: CASSNIRGNQPQHF; CDR3nt: TGTGCCAGTAGTAACATCAGGGGCAATCAGCCCCAGCATTTT
j_gene: TRBJ2-7; d_gene: TRBD1; v_gene: TRBV15; len: 15; CDR3aa: CATSSRGTGETEQYF; CDR3nt: TGTGCCACCAGCAGCCGAGGGACAGGGGAAACCGAGCAGTACTTC
j_gene: TRBJ2-7; d_gene: TRBD2; v_gene: TRBV27; len: 17; CDR3aa: CASSLTTWPAGGNEQYF; CDR3nt: TGTGCCAGCAGTTTAACCACCTGGCCAGCGGGAGGTAACGAGCAGTACTTC
j_gene: TRBJ2-3; d_gene: -; v_gene: TRBV19; len: 14; CDR3aa: CASSTDPSTDTQYF; CDR3nt: TGTGCCAGTAGTACAGATCCGAGCACAGATACGCAGTATTTT
j_gene: TRBJ2-3; d_gene: TRBD2; v_gene: TRBV28; len: 15; CDR3aa: CASSRPGGGTDTQYF; CDR3nt: TGTGCCAGCAGCCGACCGGGGGGAGGCACAGATACGCAGTATTTT